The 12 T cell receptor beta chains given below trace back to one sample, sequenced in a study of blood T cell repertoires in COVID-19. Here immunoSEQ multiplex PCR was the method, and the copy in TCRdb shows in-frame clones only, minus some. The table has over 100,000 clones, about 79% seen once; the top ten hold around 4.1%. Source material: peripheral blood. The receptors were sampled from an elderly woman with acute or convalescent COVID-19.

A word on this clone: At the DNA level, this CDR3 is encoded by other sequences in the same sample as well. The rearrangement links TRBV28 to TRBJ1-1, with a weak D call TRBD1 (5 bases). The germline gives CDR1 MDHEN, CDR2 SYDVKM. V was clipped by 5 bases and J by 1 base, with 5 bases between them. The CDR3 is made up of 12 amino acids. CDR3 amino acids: CASSTGNTEAFF. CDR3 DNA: TGTGCCAGCAGTACAGGGAACACTGAAGCTTTCTTT.

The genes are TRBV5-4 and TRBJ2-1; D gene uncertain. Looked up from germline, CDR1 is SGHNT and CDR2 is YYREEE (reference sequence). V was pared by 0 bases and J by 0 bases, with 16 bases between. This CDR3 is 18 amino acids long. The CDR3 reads CASSLAVLRPSSYNEQFF. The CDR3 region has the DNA TGTGCCAGCAGCTTGGCCGTTTTGCGGCCAAGCTCCTACAATGAGCAGTTCTTC.

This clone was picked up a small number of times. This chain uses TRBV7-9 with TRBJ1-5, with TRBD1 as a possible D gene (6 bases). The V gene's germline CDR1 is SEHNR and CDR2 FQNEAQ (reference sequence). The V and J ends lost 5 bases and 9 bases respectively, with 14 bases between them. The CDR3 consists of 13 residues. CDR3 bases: TGTGCCAGCAGCATCGCAGGGGATCGGCCCCAGCATTTT. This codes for CASSIAGDRPQHF.

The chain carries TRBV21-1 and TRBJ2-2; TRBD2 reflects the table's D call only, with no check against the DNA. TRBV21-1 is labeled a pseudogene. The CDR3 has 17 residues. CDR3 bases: TGTGCCAGCAGCATAGGACTAGCGGGGGGTAACACCGGGGAGCTGTTTTTT. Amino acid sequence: CASSIGLAGGNTGELFF.

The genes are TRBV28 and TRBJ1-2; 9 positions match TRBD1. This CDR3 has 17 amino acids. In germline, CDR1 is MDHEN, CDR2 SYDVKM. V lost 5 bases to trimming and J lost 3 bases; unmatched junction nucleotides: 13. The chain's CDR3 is CASSTLGLQGAYYGYTF. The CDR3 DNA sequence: TGTGCCAGCAGTACGTTAGGCCTACAGGGGGCTTACTATGGCTACACCTTC.

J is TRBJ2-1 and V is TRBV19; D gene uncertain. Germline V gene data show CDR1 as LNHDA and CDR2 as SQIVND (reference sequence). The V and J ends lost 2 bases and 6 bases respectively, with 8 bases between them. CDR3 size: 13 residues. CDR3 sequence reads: CASSIQRSNEQFF. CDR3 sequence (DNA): TGTGCCAGTAGTATACAACGGAGCAATGAGCAGTTCTTC. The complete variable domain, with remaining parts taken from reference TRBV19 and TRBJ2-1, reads DGGITQSPKYLFRKEGQNVTLSCEQNLNHDAMYWYRQDPGQGLRLIYYSQIVNDFQKGDIAEGYSVSREKKESFPLTVTSAQKNPTAFYLCASSIQRSNEQFFGPGTRLTVL.

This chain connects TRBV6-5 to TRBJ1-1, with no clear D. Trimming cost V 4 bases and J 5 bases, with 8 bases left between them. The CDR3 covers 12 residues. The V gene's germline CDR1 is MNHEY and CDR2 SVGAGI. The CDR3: CASSFRVTEAFF. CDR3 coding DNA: TGTGCCAGCAGTTTCCGGGTTACTGAAGCTTTCTTT.

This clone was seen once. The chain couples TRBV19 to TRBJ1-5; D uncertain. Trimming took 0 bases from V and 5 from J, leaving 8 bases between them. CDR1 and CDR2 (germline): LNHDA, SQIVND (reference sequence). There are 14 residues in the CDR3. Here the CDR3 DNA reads TGTGCCAGTAGTATAGAAGGGAGACATCAGCCCCAGCATTTT. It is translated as CASSIEGRHQPQHF.

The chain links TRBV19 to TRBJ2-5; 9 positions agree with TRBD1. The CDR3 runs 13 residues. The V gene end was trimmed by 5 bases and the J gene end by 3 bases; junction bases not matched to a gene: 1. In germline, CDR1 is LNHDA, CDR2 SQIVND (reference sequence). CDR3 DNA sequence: TGTGCCAGTAGTTGGACAGGGGAAGAGACCCAGTACTTC. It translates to CASSWTGEETQYF.

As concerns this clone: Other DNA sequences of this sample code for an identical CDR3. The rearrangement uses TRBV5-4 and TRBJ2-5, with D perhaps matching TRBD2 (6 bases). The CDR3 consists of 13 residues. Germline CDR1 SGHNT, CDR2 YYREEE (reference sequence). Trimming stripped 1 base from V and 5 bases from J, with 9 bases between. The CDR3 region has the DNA TGTGCCAGCAGCTTGCAGGAGGGCGAGACCCAGTACTTC. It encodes CASSLQEGETQYF. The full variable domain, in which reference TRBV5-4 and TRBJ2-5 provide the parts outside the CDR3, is ETGVTQSPTHLIKTRGQQVTLRCSSQSGHNTVSWYQQALGQGPQFIFQYYREEENGRGNFPPRFSGLQFPNYSSELNVNALELDDSALYLCASSLQEGETQYFGPGTRLLVL.

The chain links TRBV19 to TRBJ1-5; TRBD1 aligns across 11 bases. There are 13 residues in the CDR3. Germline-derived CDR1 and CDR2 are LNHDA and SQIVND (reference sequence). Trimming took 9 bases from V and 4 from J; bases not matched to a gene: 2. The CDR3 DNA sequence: TGTGCCAGCGGGACAGGGGGGAATCAGCCCCAGCATTTT. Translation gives CASGTGGNQPQHF.

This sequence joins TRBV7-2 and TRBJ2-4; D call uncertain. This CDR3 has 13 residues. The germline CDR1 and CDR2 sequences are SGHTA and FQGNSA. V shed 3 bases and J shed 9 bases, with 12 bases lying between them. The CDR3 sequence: CASSFNSMGIQYF. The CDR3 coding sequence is TGTGCCAGCAGCTTTAACAGCATGGGCATTCAGTACTTC.